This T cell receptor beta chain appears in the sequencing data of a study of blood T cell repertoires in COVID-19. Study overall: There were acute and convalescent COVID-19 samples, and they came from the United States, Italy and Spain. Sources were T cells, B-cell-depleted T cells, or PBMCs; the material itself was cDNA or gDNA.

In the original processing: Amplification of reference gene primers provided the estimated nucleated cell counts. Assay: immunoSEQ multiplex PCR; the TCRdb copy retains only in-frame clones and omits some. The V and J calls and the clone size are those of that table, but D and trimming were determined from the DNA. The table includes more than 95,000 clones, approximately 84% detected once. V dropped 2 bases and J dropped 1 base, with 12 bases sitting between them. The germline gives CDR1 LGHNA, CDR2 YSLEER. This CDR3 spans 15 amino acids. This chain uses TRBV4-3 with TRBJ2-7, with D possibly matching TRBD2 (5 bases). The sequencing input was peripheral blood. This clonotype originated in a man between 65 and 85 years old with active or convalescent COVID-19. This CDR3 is CASSQKWTGSYEQYF. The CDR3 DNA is TGCGCCAGCAGCCAAAAATGGACGGGATCCTACGAGCAGTACTTC.